These 16 T cell receptor beta chains originate from one sample sequenced in a study of PD-L1 blockade in urothelial cancer. Data came from immunoSEQ multiplex PCR; TCRdb stores just in-frame clones and leaves some out. The sample has 90,000 or so clones, around 90% seen once. The time point is: pretreatment peripheral blood. Material: PBMCs, obtained around atezolizumab (anti-PD-L1) treatment. All receptors derive from a man in his sixties with urothelial cancer.

The chain is built from TRBV28 and TRBJ1-5; D is uncertain. The V gene lost 5 bases and the J gene lost 3 bases, with 5 bases spanning the gap. Per germline, CDR1 MDHEN and CDR2 SYDVKM. This CDR3 has 12 amino acids. The CDR3 spells CASSNTNQPQHF. In DNA form, the CDR3 reads TGTGCCAGCAGTAACACCAATCAGCCCCAGCATTTT.

This CDR3 is CASKREQNTEAFF. CDR3 sequence (DNA): TGTGCCAGCAAGCGAGAGCAGAACACTGAAGCTTTCTTT. The chain links TRBV2 to TRBJ1-1, with D unresolved. This CDR3 region has 13 residues. CDR1 and CDR2 (germline): SNHLY, FYNNEI. Trimming took 7 bases from V and 1 from J, leaving 10 bases between them.

The V call is TRBV5-1, the J call TRBJ2-1, with 7 bases that match TRBD2. The J segment lost 0 bases and the V segment lost 2 bases, leaving 5 bases of the junction unmatched. Germline V lookup: CDR1 SGHRS, CDR2 YFSETQ. CDR3 length equals 16 residues. Written as DNA, the CDR3 is TGCGCCAGCAGCTTCTCGTCGGGGGGCTCCTACAATGAGCAGTTCTTC. It encodes CASSFSSGGSYNEQFF.

This chain uses TRBV27 with TRBJ1-6, with D perhaps TRBD1 (5 bases). The CDR3 loop spans 13 amino acids. Trimming took off 5 bases at V and 8 bases at J, with 10 bases between the two ends. The germline CDR1 and CDR2 sequences are MNHEY and SMNVEV (reference sequence). The CDR3 reads CASSERTHSPLHF. CDR3 sequence (DNA): TGTGCCAGCAGTGAAAGGACACATTCACCCCTCCACTTT.

The chain is built from TRBV6-1 and TRBJ2-7; D unclear. CDR1 and CDR2 (germline): MNHNS, SASEGT. V gave up 3 bases and J gave up 0 bases, with 3 bases separating them. The CDR3 runs 12 residues. The CDR3 DNA reads TGTGCCAGCAGTGACCGCTCCTACGAGCAGTACTTC. It codes for CASSDRSYEQYF.

The chain recombines TRBV5-4 with TRBJ2-3; TRBD2 matches at 8 bases. Trimming took 2 bases from V and 5 from J; bases not matched to a gene: 10. Germline lookup yields CDR1 SGHNT and CDR2 YYREEE (reference sequence). The CDR3 is made up of 16 amino acids. This CDR3 is CASSFPPSGGGDTQYF. CDR3 bases: TGTGCCAGCAGCTTTCCTCCAAGCGGGGGTGGAGATACGCAGTATTTT.

The genes are TRBV7-3 and TRBJ2-5, with D perhaps TRBD2 (5 bases). CDR3 length: 15 residues. Germline V gives CDR1 SGHTA, CDR2 FQGTGA. Trimming shortened V by 1 base and J by 2 bases, and 11 bases separated the two germline ends. CDR3 coding DNA: TGTGCCAGCAGCTTAATTGGACTGTCTCAAGAGACCCAGTACTTC. Translated: CASSLIGLSQETQYF.

The rearrangement links TRBV4-2 to TRBJ1-4, with unresolved D. V lost 4 bases to trimming and J lost 10 bases, with 19 bases between them. CDR1 is LGHNA and CDR2 is YNFKEQ in the germline V gene. The CDR3 totals 15 residues. CDR3 DNA sequence: TGTGCCAGCAGCCCCGACGGAGCTGAGCTCGGAAAACTGTTTTTT. It translates to CASSPDGAELGKLFF.

The rearrangement uses TRBV9 and TRBJ1-1; D is ambiguous. The CDR3 totals 15 residues. V was trimmed by 0 bases and J by 0 bases, leaving 9 bases between them. CDR1 SGDLS and CDR2 YYNGEE come from the germline V gene. The CDR3 DNA reads as TGTGCCAGCAGCGTAGAGCCGGTCATGAACACTGAAGCTTTCTTT. This encodes CASSVEPVMNTEAFF. Full variable domain (missing parts from reference TRBV9 and TRBJ1-1): DSGVTQTPKHLITATGQRVTLRCSPRSGDLSVYWYQQSLDQGLQFLIQYYNGEERAKGNILERFSAQQFPDLHSELNLSSLELGDSALYFCASSVEPVMNTEAFFGQGTRLTVV.

J is TRBJ2-3 and V is TRBV6-1; 11 nucleotides agree with TRBD1. The germline V gene encodes CDR1 MNHNS and CDR2 SASEGT. This CDR3 contains 13 residues. Germline trimming cut 6 bases from V and 6 bases from J; bases unmatched to any gene: 2. The CDR3 reads CASRGTGGDTQYF. DNA for the CDR3: TGTGCCAGCAGGGGGACAGGGGGGGATACGCAGTATTTT.

This chain joins TRBV13 and TRBJ2-7; D possibly corresponds to TRBD1 (6 bases). CDR3 length: 15 residues. CDR1 is PRHDT, CDR2 FYEKMQ, per germline (reference sequence). V shed 0 bases and J shed 2 bases, with 11 bases lying between them. The CDR3 protein is CASSLGQGSTYEQYF. The CDR3 DNA follows: TGTGCCAGCAGCTTAGGACAGGGTAGTACCTACGAGCAGTACTTC. The full variable domain, rest sourced from reference TRBV13 and TRBJ2-7, is AAGVIQSPRHLIKEKRETATLKCYPIPRHDTVYWYQQGPGQDPQFLISFYEKMQSDKGSIPDRFSAQQFSDYHSELNMSSLELGDSALYFCASSLGQGSTYEQYFGPGTRLTVT.

In its sample, this clone was seen once. V usage is TRBV6-6 and J usage is TRBJ2-5, with 8 bases fitting TRBD1. Germline CDR1 MNHNY, CDR2 SVGAGI (reference sequence). After removal of 5 bases from V and 5 bases from J, the junction contained 4 bases not matched to a gene. The CDR3 is 13 residues long. The CDR3 sequence: CASSTTGEETQYF. CDR3 coding DNA: TGTGCCAGCAGTACGACAGGGGAGGAGACCCAGTACTTC.

J is TRBJ1-1 and V is TRBV5-6; the match to TRBD1 covers 7 bases. Germline lookup yields CDR1 SGHDT and CDR2 YYEEEE. This CDR3 spans 14 amino acids. V shed 4 bases, J shed 1 base, and the junction held 4 bases outside the gene matches. The CDR3 sequence: CASSRGTANTEAFF. The CDR3 DNA is TGTGCCAGCAGCCGGGGGACAGCGAACACTGAAGCTTTCTTT.

This rearrangement joins TRBV21-1 to TRBJ2-7; the D segment call TRBD2 is taken from the table without a DNA check. TRBV21-1 represents a pseudogene. This CDR3 is 18 amino acids long. The CDR3: CASSHPGTSGDTRHEQYF. CDR3 bases: TGTGCCAGCAGCCACCCAGGGACTAGCGGGGATACGCGGCACGAGCAGTACTTC.

The rearrangement uses TRBV11-2 and TRBJ2-2, with 8 bases matching TRBD2. The CDR3 is 14 residues long. Germline CDR1 and CDR2: SGHAT and FQNNGV. V shed 4 bases, J shed 7 bases, and the junction held 5 bases outside the gene matches. This chain's CDR3 is CASSSGLAGGELFF. The CDR3 DNA sequence: TGTGCCAGCAGCTCGGGCCTAGCGGGCGGGGAGCTGTTTTTT.

The chain employs TRBV7-9 and TRBJ2-7; TRBD2 is a possible D gene (6 bases). This CDR3 comprises 13 residues. Between the trimmed V and J ends, which lost 0 bases and 7 bases, there was a span of 10 bases. Germline CDR1 is SEHNR and CDR2 is FQNEAQ (reference sequence). The CDR3 here is CASSLATGGEQYF. In DNA, the CDR3 is TGTGCCAGCAGCTTAGCGACCGGAGGGGAGCAGTACTTC.